The clone carrying this TCR beta chain has more than one count but fewer than ten. This entry belongs to a study of blood T cell repertoires in COVID-19. Study in general: PBMCs, B-cell-depleted T cells, or T cells provided the cDNA or gDNA that made up the material.

Assay used: immunoSEQ multiplex PCR; TCRdb lists only in-frame clones, some missing. The table lists 65,000 to 90,000 clones, around 80% of them singletons. Sequencing was performed on peripheral blood. The clonotype comes from a man in his fifties or sixties with acute or convalescent COVID-19.

CDR3 region: CATSDLYIPTQYF. CDR3 nucleotide sequence: TGTGCCACCAGTGATTTGTACATCCCCACGCAGTACTTC. The gene calls are TRBV24-1 and TRBJ2-7, with D uncertain. From germline, CDR1 is KGHDR and CDR2 SFDVKD. The CDR3 runs 13 residues. V was shortened by 0 bases and J by 9 bases, with 11 bases between the two germline ends.